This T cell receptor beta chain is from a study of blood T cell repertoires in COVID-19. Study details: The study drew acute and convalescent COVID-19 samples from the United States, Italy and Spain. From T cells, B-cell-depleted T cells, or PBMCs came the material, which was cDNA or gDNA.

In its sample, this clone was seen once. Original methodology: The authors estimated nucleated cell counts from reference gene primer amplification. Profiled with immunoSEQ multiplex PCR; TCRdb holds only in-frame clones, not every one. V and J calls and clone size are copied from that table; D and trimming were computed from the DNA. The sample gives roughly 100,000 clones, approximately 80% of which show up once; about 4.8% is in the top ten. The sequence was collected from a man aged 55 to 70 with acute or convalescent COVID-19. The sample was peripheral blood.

CDR3 nucleotides: TGTGCCAGCAGCGTAAGAGGGGGAGATGGCTACACCTTC. Translating gives CASSVRGGDGYTF. The chain uses TRBV9 and TRBJ1-2; possibly TRBD1 for D (6 bases). Trimming pared 1 base from V and 6 bases from J, leaving 10 bases between. Germline V gene data show CDR1 as SGDLS and CDR2 as YYNGEE. The CDR3 covers 13 residues.